This entry lists 9 T cell receptor beta chains sequenced from one sample in a study of cytomegalovirus exposure and HLA in healthy donors. 13 Jbeta primers and 60 Vbeta primers were used for the PCR. Sequencing used immunoSEQ multiplex PCR; TCRdb keeps in-frame clones, though not all of them. The repertoire holds some 150,000 clones, 75% to 80% seen once, with 0.66% in the top ten. What was sequenced was PBMCs. The receptor source for this set is a male donor in good health and CMV-seronegative.

The chain is built from TRBV5-1 and TRBJ2-1; 9 nucleotides agree with TRBD1. The CDR3 covers 16 residues. Germline CDR1 reads SGHRS; CDR2 reads YFSETQ. The V and J ends lost 3 bases and 3 bases, in that order; junction bases with no gene match: 7. In nucleotides, the CDR3 is TGCGCCAGCAGCTCTTTCCCGGGACAGGGCTACAATGAGCAGTTCTTC. It specifies CASSSFPGQGYNEQFF. The full variable domain, in which reference TRBV5-1 and TRBJ2-1 provide the parts outside the CDR3, is KAGVTQTPRYLIKTRGQQVTLSCSPISGHRSVSWYQQTPGQGLQFLFEYFSETQRNKGNFPGRFSGRQFSNSRSEMNVSTLELGDSALYLCASSSFPGQGYNEQFFGPGTRLTVL.

J is TRBJ1-2 and V is TRBV6-1, with 7 positions matching TRBD1. The junction had 5 bases not matched to a gene; V was cut back by 3 bases and J by 4 bases. The CDR3 covers 14 residues. Germline-derived CDR1 and CDR2 are MNHNS and SASEGT. The CDR3 sequence is CASSERGGTYGYTF. CDR3 DNA: TGTGCCAGCAGTGAGAGAGGGGGCACCTATGGCTACACCTTC.

The V call is TRBV5-4, the J call TRBJ1-6, with a tentative D call TRBD1 (5 bases). The CDR3 extends over 13 amino acids. Germline assignment: CDR1 SGHNT and CDR2 YYREEE (reference sequence). With 0 bases removed from V and 9 bases from J, the gap between germline ends came to 7 bases. The CDR3 spells CASSLAGGSPLHF. As DNA, the CDR3 is TGTGCCAGCAGCTTGGCGGGGGGTTCACCCCTCCACTTT.

V and J are TRBV6-5 and TRBJ2-7; 9 bases fit TRBD2. Per germline, CDR1 MNHEY and CDR2 SVGAGI. The CDR3 covers 15 residues. V gave up 6 bases and J gave up 0 bases; unmatched junction bases: 6. The CDR3 sequence: CASSLKAGGSYEQYF. CDR3 nucleotides: TGTGCCAGCAGCCTTAAAGCGGGAGGCTCCTACGAGCAGTACTTC.

The chain is built from TRBV20-1 and TRBJ2-3; D is possibly TRBD1 (5 bases). The CDR3 spans 11 residues. The ends were cut back, 5 bases at V and 5 bases at J, with 8 bases in the middle. Germline V gene data show CDR1 as DFQATT and CDR2 as SNEGSKA (reference sequence). The CDR3: CSAQTGDTQYF. In DNA form, the CDR3 reads TGCAGTGCTCAAACAGGAGATACGCAGTATTTT.

This clone appeared a single time. This chain links TRBV5-1 with TRBJ2-5, with TRBD1 matching 11 bases. The J call may not be correct, given that the DNA end is closer to TRBJ2-7. Per germline, CDR1 SGHRS and CDR2 YFSETQ. The CDR3 is made up of 16 amino acids. Here the CDR3 DNA reads TGCGCCAGCAGCTTCCCACCGGGACAGGGGGACTACGAGCAGTACTTC. It translates to CASSFPPGQGDYEQYF.

The chain links TRBV18 to TRBJ2-3; D ambiguous. CDR1 is KGHSH and CDR2 is LQKENI in the germline V gene. This CDR3 is 13 amino acids long. Trimming shortened V by 0 bases and J by 2 bases, and 3 bases separated the two germline ends. CDR3: CASSPPATDTQYF. In DNA, the CDR3 is TGTGCCAGCTCACCACCGGCCACAGATACGCAGTATTTT.

CDR3 residues: CASITTSGPFGGYTF. In DNA form, the CDR3 reads TGTGCCAGCATTACAACTAGCGGACCCTTCGGTGGCTACACCTTC. The V call is TRBV6-1, the J call TRBJ1-2; D unclear. V lost 7 bases and J lost 7, with 22 bases in between. From germline, CDR1 is MNHNS and CDR2 SASEGT. There are 15 residues in the CDR3.

DNA for the CDR3: TGTGCCAGCAGTTACTTTCTAGCGGGAGCCTACGAGCAGTACTTC. Translating it yields CASSYFLAGAYEQYF. V gene TRBV6-5 combines with J gene TRBJ2-7, with 10 bases identical to TRBD2. Per the germline V gene, CDR1 is MNHEY and CDR2 is SVGAGI. V shed 1 base and J 2 bases; nucleotides not matched to a gene: 2. The CDR3 extends over 15 amino acids.